Following are 27 T cell receptor beta chains from one sample sequenced in a study of CD8 T cells in Susac syndrome. With random hexamers, 0.5 to 1 ug RNA was reverse transcribed. In TCRdb, the immunoSEQ multiplex PCR reads were re-called with MiXCR into one record per CDR3 protein. There are 71,000 or so distinct CDR3 sequences in the sample; 96% occur only once, and 0.1% to 0.12% lies in the top ten. Input material: CD4+ T cells from PBMCs. The source of these receptors is a human donor with multiple sclerosis.

The CDR3 nucleotides are TGTGCCAGCAGGGGACAGAGCGATCAGCCCCAGCATTTT. The encoded protein is CASRGQSDQPQHF. V usage is TRBV2 and J usage is TRBJ1-5, with TRBD1 matching 7 bases. The V gene's germline CDR1 is SNHLY and CDR2 FYNNEI. The junction had 4 bases not matched to a gene; V was cut back by 6 bases and J by 5 bases. The CDR3 extends over 13 amino acids.

V is TRBV2 and J is TRBJ1-4; D gene ambiguous. Trimming shortened V by 3 bases and J by 0 bases, and 8 bases separated the two germline ends. The germline gives CDR1 SNHLY, CDR2 FYNNEI. This CDR3 has 15 amino acids. The CDR3, as DNA: TGTGCCAGCAGTGAGAACGGACCAACTAATGAAAAACTGTTTTTT. It translates to CASSENGPTNEKLFF.

The gene calls are TRBV5-1 and TRBJ2-1; 8 bases fit TRBD1. In germline, CDR1 is SGHRS, CDR2 YFSETQ. This CDR3 has 15 amino acids. J gave up 8 bases and V 0 bases, and 7 bases lay outside the gene matches. The CDR3 loop reads CASSLVPGGWDEQFF. The CDR3 DNA sequence: TGCGCCAGCAGCTTGGTTCCAGGGGGCTGGGATGAGCAGTTCTTC. Combining the CDR3 with reference TRBV5-1 and TRBJ2-1 gives the whole variable domain KAGVTQTPRYLIKTRGQQVTLSCSPISGHRSVSWYQQTPGQGLQFLFEYFSETQRNKGNFPGRFSGRQFSNSRSEMNVSTLELGDSALYLCASSLVPGGWDEQFFGPGTRLTVL.

This clonotype was seen only once. This sequence joins TRBV3-1 and TRBJ1-1; D is perhaps TRBD1 (5 bases). The CDR3 contains 15 residues. Per the germline V gene, CDR1 is LGHDT and CDR2 is YNNKEL (reference sequence). V lost 0 bases and J lost 5, with 13 bases in between. The CDR3 loop reads CASSQEVRGETEAFF. CDR3 sequence (DNA): TGTGCCAGCAGCCAAGAGGTACGGGGGGAAACTGAAGCTTTCTTT.

The chain recombines TRBV7-8 with TRBJ1-6, with no clear D. Germline values: CDR1 SGHVS, CDR2 FQNEAQ. V shed 0 bases and J shed 9 bases, with 12 bases lying between them. The CDR3 is 15 amino acids. The CDR3 here is CASSLARWDRSPLHF. The CDR3, as DNA: TGTGCCAGCAGCTTAGCGCGGTGGGATCGTTCACCCCTCCACTTT.

The V and J genes are TRBV29-1 and TRBJ2-1; D remains ambiguous. CDR3 length: 15 residues. Trimming removed 4 bases at V and 7 bases at J, with 20 bases between. Germline CDR1 and CDR2: SQVTM and ANQGSEA. The CDR3 DNA is TGCAGCGTTGGAGGACGTCTTGCGTTGGGGAATGAGCAGTTCTTC. Its translation is CSVGGRLALGNEQFF.

The CDR3 protein is CASSLGTHQPQHF. The CDR3 DNA sequence: TGTGCCAGCAGCCTAGGCACACATCAGCCCCAGCATTTT. The V gene is TRBV7-2, the J gene TRBJ1-5; D gene ambiguous. The CDR3 totals 13 residues. The germline V and J ends were trimmed by 5 bases and 5 bases, with 10 bases remaining between them. Germline CDR1 SGHTA, CDR2 FQGNSA.

The gene calls are TRBV12-3 or TRBV12-4 and TRBJ1-6; unclear D gene. The CDR3 runs 14 residues. The V gene lost 7 bases and the J gene lost 10 bases, with 17 bases spanning the gap. The chain's CDR3 is CASTPAYRASPLHF. DNA of the CDR3: TGTGCCAGCACCCCCGCCTACAGAGCCTCACCCCTCCACTTT.

The J gene is TRBJ2-1, the V gene TRBV20-1; a weak D match, TRBD2 (5 bases). Trimming removed 2 bases from V and 6 bases from J, with 11 bases in between. This CDR3 comprises 13 residues. Germline V gives CDR1 DFQATT, CDR2 SNEGSKA (reference sequence). CDR3 sequence (DNA): TGCAGTGCTAGAATAAGAGGGCGCAATGAGCAGTTCTTC. Its protein is CSARIRGRNEQFF.

The rearrangement uses TRBV20-1 and TRBJ2-7; 8 positions match TRBD2. CDR3 length: 14 amino acids. CDR1 is DFQATT and CDR2 is SNEGSKA in the germline V gene (reference sequence). Germline trimming cut 6 bases from V and 10 bases from J; bases unmatched to any gene: 17. The CDR3 protein is CSAKPPQAGASQYF. For the CDR3, the DNA is TGCAGTGCGAAGCCCCCCCAAGCGGGGGCAAGTCAGTACTTC.

The chain combines TRBV20-1 with TRBJ1-5; 11 positions agree with TRBD1. The V gene's germline CDR1 is DFQATT and CDR2 SNEGSKA (reference sequence). Germline trimming cut 3 bases from V and 2 bases from J; bases unmatched to any gene: 9. There are 17 residues in the CDR3. The CDR3 region has the DNA TGCAGTGCTAGGCCGGGACAGGGGGATCGGGGCAATCAGCCCCAGCATTTT. Translation gives CSARPGQGDRGNQPQHF.

The chain couples TRBV29-1 to TRBJ2-7; 11 nucleotides line up with TRBD1. The V segment lost 3 bases and the J segment 4 bases; nucleotides outside the gene matches: 5. Germline values: CDR1 SQVTM, CDR2 ANQGSEA. The CDR3 extends over 14 amino acids. The CDR3 DNA follows: TGCAGCGTTGACCGGACAGGGGGCGGATACGAGCAGTACTTC. It yields the protein CSVDRTGGGYEQYF.

CDR3 sequence (DNA): TGCGCCAGCAGCCTTTCACTAGGAGGCACCGGGGAGCTGTTTTTT. Translated, it gives CASSLSLGGTGELFF. This chain connects TRBV5-1 to TRBJ2-2, with D perhaps matching TRBD2 (5 bases). This CDR3 comprises 15 residues. Germline CDR1 reads SGHRS; CDR2 reads YFSETQ. Between the trimmed V and J ends, which lost 4 bases and 4 bases, there was a span of 14 bases.

The CDR3 is CSARGDVETQYF. In DNA, the CDR3 is TGCAGTGCTAGGGGGGACGTAGAGACCCAGTACTTC. This chain joins TRBV20-1 and TRBJ2-5; tentatively, D is TRBD1 or TRBD2 (5 bases each). CDR3 length equals 12 residues. Germline loops: CDR1 DFQATT, CDR2 SNEGSKA (reference sequence). With 3 bases removed from V and 4 bases from J, the gap between germline ends came to 9 bases.

The V call is TRBV6-5, the J call TRBJ2-7; 7 bases match TRBD1. The CDR3 consists of 14 residues. V lost 4 bases to trimming and J lost 1 base; unmatched junction nucleotides: 4. In germline, CDR1 is MNHEY, CDR2 SVGAGI. Written as DNA, the CDR3 is TGTGCCAGCAGTTTCGGACAGGCATCCTACGAGCAGTACTTC. Translated, it gives CASSFGQASYEQYF.

The rearrangement links TRBV10-3 to TRBJ2-1, with a tentative D call TRBD2 (6 bases). V lost 2 bases to trimming and J lost 8 bases, with 16 bases between them. Germline loops: CDR1 ENHRY, CDR2 SYGVKD. This CDR3 comprises 15 residues. The CDR3 here is CAISENEPRDYEQFF. CDR3 bases: TGTGCCATCAGTGAGAACGAGCCAAGGGACTATGAGCAGTTCTTC.

This clonotype was observed once. The chain is built from TRBV30 and TRBJ2-7; TRBD1 matches 7 bases. With V trimmed by 5 bases and J by 3 bases, 7 bases remained unmatched. Germline values: CDR1 GTSNPN, CDR2 SVGIG (reference sequence). This CDR3 comprises 13 residues. This CDR3 is CAWARDRIYEQYF. CDR3 DNA sequence: TGTGCCTGGGCCCGGGACAGAATCTACGAGCAGTACTTC.

This chain connects TRBV30 to TRBJ1-2; weak D call: TRBD1 (5 bases). The V end was cut by 2 bases, the J end by 1 base, with 11 bases between. The CDR3 runs 14 residues. Germline V gene sequence: CDR1 GTSNPN, CDR2 SVGIG (reference sequence). CDR3 coding DNA: TGTGCCTGGAGTTCTGCAGGGCGTAACTATGGCTACACCTTC. Amino acid sequence: CAWSSAGRNYGYTF.

V gene TRBV29-1 combines with J gene TRBJ2-3, with 7 positions matching TRBD1. This CDR3 has 13 residues. V was pared by 7 bases and J by 8 bases, with 12 bases of the junction left unmatched. CDR1 SQVTM and CDR2 ANQGSEA come from the germline V gene. The CDR3 region is CSALEQGVGTQYF. CDR3 DNA sequence: TGCAGCGCCCTCGAGCAGGGGGTAGGTACGCAGTATTTT.

This clonotype was observed a single time. The chain joins TRBV29-1 to TRBJ2-3; no clear D. The CDR3 loop spans 15 amino acids. Germline V CDR1 and CDR2: SQVTM, ANQGSEA. The V end lost 3 bases, the J end lost 2 bases, and 15 bases lay between the germline ends. The CDR3 sequence is CSVEFRARTTDTQYF. CDR3 sequence (DNA): TGCAGCGTTGAGTTTCGGGCACGAACCACAGATACGCAGTATTTT.

The chain carries TRBV20-1 and TRBJ1-4; D is unclear. Germline CDR1 and CDR2: DFQATT and SNEGSKA (reference sequence). This CDR3 has 14 residues. V was cut by 3 bases and J by 6 bases, with 14 bases left in between. CDR3 DNA: TGCAGTGCTAGTCTCATCCGAGGCGATGAAAAACTGTTTTTT. It codes for CSASLIRGDEKLFF.

The chain couples TRBV7-9 to TRBJ2-5, with D unresolved. Germline CDR1 reads SEHNR; CDR2 reads FQNEAQ (reference sequence). This CDR3 is 15 amino acids long. V was pared by 1 base and J by 3 bases, with 12 bases between. DNA of the CDR3: TGTGCCAGCAGCTTAGGGTTAGGGATCGAAGAGACCCAGTACTTC. Its translation is CASSLGLGIEETQYF.

This sequence joins TRBV5-1 and TRBJ2-5, with D maybe TRBD2 (5 bases). Germline V gives CDR1 SGHRS, CDR2 YFSETQ. The CDR3 spans 13 residues. Trimming removed 0 bases at V and 4 bases at J, with 7 bases between. The CDR3 here is CASSLGRGETQYF. In nucleotides, the CDR3 is TGCGCCAGCAGCTTGGGTCGGGGAGAGACCCAGTACTTC.

The gene calls are TRBV7-9 and TRBJ1-4, with D unresolved. The length of the CDR3 is 15 residues. CDR1 and CDR2 (germline): SEHNR, FQNEAQ (reference sequence). V was shortened by 1 base and J by 7 bases, with 13 bases between the two germline ends. For the CDR3, the DNA is TGTGCCAGCAGCTTAGGGGCTCAACGGGGTGAAAAACTGTTTTTT. This sequence encodes CASSLGAQRGEKLFF.

The chain links TRBV12-3 or TRBV12-4 to TRBJ2-3, with 13 bases that match TRBD2. The CDR3 has 16 amino acids. Trimming at V came to 5 bases and at J to 2 bases, leaving 4 bases not matched to a gene. CDR3: CASSTGTSGVTDTQYF. The CDR3 region has the DNA TGTGCCAGCAGTACTGGGACTAGCGGGGTCACAGATACGCAGTATTTT.

V is TRBV15 and J is TRBJ2-2; 7 nucleotides align to TRBD1. This CDR3 region has 16 residues. Per germline, CDR1 LNHNV and CDR2 YYDKDF (reference sequence). With V trimmed by 2 bases and J by 1 base, 4 bases remained unmatched. The CDR3 sequence: CATSRLPGGNTGELFF. The CDR3 DNA sequence: TGTGCCACCAGCAGACTCCCAGGGGGGAACACCGGGGAGCTGTTTTTT.

CDR3 sequence: CASRGLGTPNTGELFF. As DNA, the CDR3 is TGTGCCAGCAGGGGGCTCGGGACACCCAACACCGGGGAGCTGTTTTTT. The chain carries TRBV6-1 and TRBJ2-2, with TRBD1 as a possible D gene (6 bases). Germline assignment: CDR1 MNHNS and CDR2 SASEGT. The CDR3 runs to 16 residues. Trimming removed 6 bases at V and 2 bases at J, with 16 bases between.